This T cell receptor (beta chain) was documented in a study of memory CD4+ T cells and cytomegalovirus serostatus. Background on the study: Donors were healthy Belgian adults, about ten CMV seropositive and about two dozen seronegative. The study, taken as a whole, reports: Suggested: most of the CMV-linked TCR signature lies in CD4+ memory cells.

Single viable CD3+CD4+CD8-CD45RO+ cells were sorted as the memory CD4+ T cells. Donors' CMV status reflects serum IgG against pp150, pp28, p38, p52. The CDR3 spans 15 residues. The germline CDR1 and CDR2 sequences are MNHEY and SVGAGI. V lost 2 bases, J lost 8 bases, and 18 bases lay in between. With respect to this clone: Its matching antigen is unknown.

In the authors' methods: Out-of-frame sequences were removed, leaving some 2 million distinct TCRbeta sequences. Only in-frame clones appear in the TCRdb table, and some are missing; sequencing was by immunoSEQ multiplex PCR. V and J calls and clone size follow that table, whereas D and trimming were derived from the DNA. The table includes more than 35,000 clones, roughly 78% detected once. The rearrangement links TRBV6-5 to TRBJ1-2; a possible D gene is TRBD1 (5 bases). Sequencing input: memory CD4+ T cells from blood. The sequence derives from an adult in good health and CMV-seronegative. The CDR3 DNA follows: TGTGCCAGCAGTTACGATGGAGCAGGGTCAAAAGGCTACACCTTC. This gives the protein CASSYDGAGSKGYTF.